This T cell receptor (beta chain) stems from a study of T cells after yellow fever vaccination. Study results and caveats: Repertoires obtained by FACS sorting could include abundant clonotypes that entered as contaminants from the bulk population. A limited proportion of clonotypes was detected within both the CD4 and CD8 compartments. Weaker, the secondary response peaked sooner, at day 5 versus 15.

Conversion of TCR transcripts into cDNA relied on 5'RACE template switching, which added a universal primer site and UMIs. TCRdb independently ran MiXCR on the 5' RACE reads; one entry per CDR3 protein. The sample includes about 340,000 distinct CDR3 sequences, under 15% of them seen just once. This clonotype appeared many times. Its antigen is not known. Germline V gives CDR1 SEHNR, CDR2 FQNEAQ (reference sequence). The CDR3 consists of 13 residues. Trimming took off 3 bases at V and 5 bases at J, with 10 bases between the two ends. The sequence was collected from a man younger than 35 who received the YFV17D yellow fever vaccine. This sequence joins TRBV7-9 and TRBJ2-5; D may be TRBD2 (5 bases). Sequencing was performed on CD4+ T cells sorted from PBMCs, taken 15 days after the yellow fever booster vaccination. The CDR3 nucleotides are TGTGCCAGCAGCTTTCTCGGGGAGGAGACCCAGTACTTC. Encoded protein: CASSFLGEETQYF.